This TCR beta chain was observed in a study of blood T cell repertoires in COVID-19. Study context: Some COVID-19 samples were acute and others convalescent; all came from the United States, Italy and Spain.

With V trimmed by 6 bases and J by 3 bases, 7 bases remained unmatched. In germline, CDR1 is MGHRA, CDR2 YSYEKL. CDR3 length: 15 amino acids. This clone was detected only once. As handled by the study authors: Amplification with reference gene primers provided the estimates of nucleated cell counts. Some clones are missing from TCRdb's copy, which holds only in-frame ones; the method was immunoSEQ multiplex PCR. The V and J calls and the clone size are those of that table, but D and trimming were determined from the DNA. This table holds 150,000 to 200,000 clones, around four fifths found once. The V gene is TRBV4-1, the J gene TRBJ2-2; 7 bases line up with TRBD2. The specimen was peripheral blood. This TCR derives from a man aged 70 or older who had recovered from COVID-19. CDR3 residues: CASSGGGLDTGELFF. The CDR3 DNA sequence: TGCGCCAGCAGTGGCGGGGGATTGGACACCGGGGAGCTGTTTTTT.